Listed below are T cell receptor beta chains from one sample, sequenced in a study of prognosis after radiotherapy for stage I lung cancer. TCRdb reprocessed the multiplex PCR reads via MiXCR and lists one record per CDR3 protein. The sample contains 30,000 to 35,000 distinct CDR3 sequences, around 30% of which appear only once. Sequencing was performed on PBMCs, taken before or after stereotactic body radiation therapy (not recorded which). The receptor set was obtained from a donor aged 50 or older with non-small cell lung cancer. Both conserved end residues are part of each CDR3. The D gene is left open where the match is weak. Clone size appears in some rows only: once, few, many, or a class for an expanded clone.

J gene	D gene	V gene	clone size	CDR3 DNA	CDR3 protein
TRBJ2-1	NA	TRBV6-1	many	TGTGCCAGCAGTCTCGGGGAGAACTGGGGCAATGAGCAGTTCTTC	CASSLGENWGNEQFF
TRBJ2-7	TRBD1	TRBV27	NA	TGTGCCAGCAGTTTATCTGACAGGGTGCACGATCAATACTTC	CASSLSDRVHDQYF
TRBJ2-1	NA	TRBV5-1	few	TGCGCCAGCAGCTTGGCCGGAGGGTGGGGAAACAATGAGCAGTTCTTC	CASSLAGGWGNNEQFF
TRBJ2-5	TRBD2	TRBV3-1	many	TGTGCCAGCAGCCGAGCCTTGGGTAGCGGGGTCCAAGAGACCCAGTACTTC	CASSRALGSGVQETQYF
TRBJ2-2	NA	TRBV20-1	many	TGCAGTGCCGTTACTACGCCGAACACCGGGGAGCTGTTTTTT	CSAVTTPNTGELFF
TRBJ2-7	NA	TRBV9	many	TGTGCCAGCAATGGAGGGGCGGGCGAGCAGTACTTC	CASNGGAGEQYF
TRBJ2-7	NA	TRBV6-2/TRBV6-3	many	TGTGCCAGCAGTTACTCTGCCTTCTACGAGCAGTACTTC	CASSYSAFYEQYF
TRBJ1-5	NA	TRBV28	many	TGTGCCAGCAGTGCGAAAAAAACGCCCCAGCATTTT	CASSAKKTPQHF
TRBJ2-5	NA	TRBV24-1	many	TGTGCCACCAGTGAACAAGAGACCCAGTACTTC	CATSEQETQYF
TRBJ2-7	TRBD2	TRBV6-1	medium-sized	TGTGTCACTAATGAAGCGGGAGGGGGTGAGCAGTACTTC	CVTNEAGGGEQYF
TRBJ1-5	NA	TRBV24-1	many	TGTGCCACCAGTGATCCCCGGAAGGGGGGCAATCAGCCCCAGCATTTT	CATSDPRKGGNQPQHF
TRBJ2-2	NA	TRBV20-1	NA	TGCAGTGCTAGGCGCGTGAACACCTGGGAGCTGTTTTTT	CSARRVNTWELFF
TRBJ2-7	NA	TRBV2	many	TGTGCCAGCAGTGCAACCTACGAGCAGTACTTC	CASSATYEQYF
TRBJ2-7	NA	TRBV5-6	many	TGTGCCAGCAGCCCTCAGAACCGGTGGGAGATCTACGAGCAGTACTTC	CASSPQNRWEIYEQYF
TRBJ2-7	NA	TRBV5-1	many	TGCGCCAGCAGCTTGGCGGGGCCCTACGAGCAGTACTTC	CASSLAGPYEQYF
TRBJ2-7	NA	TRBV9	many	TGTGCCAGCAGCGGCGCCGGGCGGGGCTACGAGCAGTACTTC	CASSGAGRGYEQYF
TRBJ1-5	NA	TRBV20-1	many	TGCAGTGCTACAAGGGGAATCAATCAGCCCCAGCATTTT	CSATRGINQPQHF
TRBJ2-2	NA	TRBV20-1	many	TGCAGTGCTAGCGAGAACACCGGGGAGCTGTGTTTT	CSASENTGELCF
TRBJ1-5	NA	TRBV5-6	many	TGTGCCAGCAGCCTATCTGGGCGCGGCAATCAGCCCCAGCATTTT	CASSLSGRGNQPQHF
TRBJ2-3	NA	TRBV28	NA	TGTGCCAGCACTCCCCATGCAGGGCTAGCGAGTGCGACAGATACGCAGTATTTT	CASTPHAGLASATDTQYF
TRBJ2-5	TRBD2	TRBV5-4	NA	TGTGCCAGCACCTTAGCGGGAGTGAGGGAGACCCAGTACTTC	CASTLAGVRETQYF
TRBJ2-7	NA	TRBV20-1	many	TGCAGTGCTCGATCCGACCTCGGCTACGAGCAGTACTTC	CSARSDLGYEQYF
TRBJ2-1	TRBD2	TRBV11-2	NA	TGTGCCAGCAGCTTAGATCTACGGCGGGGGGGTCGTACCCTAAGCTCCTACAATGAGCAGTTCTTC	CASSLDLRRGGRTLSSYNEQFF
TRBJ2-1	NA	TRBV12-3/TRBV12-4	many	TGTGCCAGCGGTCTAGGCGGGGAGCAGTTCTTC	CASGLGGEQFF
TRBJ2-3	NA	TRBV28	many	TGTGCCAGCACTCCCCCTCCAGGGCTAGCGAGTGCGACAGATACGCAGTATTTT	CASTPPPGLASATDTQYF
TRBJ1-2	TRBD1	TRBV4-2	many	TGTGCCAGCAGCCAACGAGGACAGGGGAGTTTGGGCTACACCTTC	CASSQRGQGSLGYTF
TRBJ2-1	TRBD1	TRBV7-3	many	TGTGCCAGCAGCCTTTTAGGGGGCTCGATATACAATGAGCAGTTCTTC	CASSLLGGSIYNEQFF
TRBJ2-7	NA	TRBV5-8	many	TGTGCCAGCAGCTTACACGGTACCTACGAGCAGTACTTC	CASSLHGTYEQYF
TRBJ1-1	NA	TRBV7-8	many	TGTGCCAGCAGCTTAGTCATGAACACTGAAGCTTTCTTT	CASSLVMNTEAFF
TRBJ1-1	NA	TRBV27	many	TGTGCCAGCAGTTTCTCGATGAACACTGAAGCTTTCTTT	CASSFSMNTEAFF
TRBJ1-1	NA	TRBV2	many	TGTGCCAGCAGTGAACGTGGCACGGGGAACACTGAAGCTTTCTTT	CASSERGTGNTEAFF
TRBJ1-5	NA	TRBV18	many	TGTGCCAGCTCACCCGCTGGCAGGAGCAATCAGCCCCAGCATTTT	CASSPAGRSNQPQHF
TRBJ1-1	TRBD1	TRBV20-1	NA	TGCAGTGCTAGGGGGGCAGGGGCGCAGGGGGAGCCTGAAGCTTTCTTT	CSARGAGAQGEPEAFF
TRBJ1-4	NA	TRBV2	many	TGTGCCAGCAGTGACGACGGAAATGAAAAACTGTTTTTT	CASSDDGNEKLFF
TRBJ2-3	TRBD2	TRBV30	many	TGTGCCTGGGGGAGGGCAGATACGCAGTATTTT	CAWGRADTQYF
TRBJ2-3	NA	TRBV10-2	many	TGCGCCAGCAGTGATCCGGGGTACACAGATACGCAGTATTTT	CASSDPGYTDTQYF
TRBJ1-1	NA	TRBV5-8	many	TGTGCCAGCAGCTTCCTGAACACTGAAGCTTTCTTT	CASSFLNTEAFF
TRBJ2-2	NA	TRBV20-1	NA	TGCAGTGTTAGACGGGGTCGGACCGGGGAGCTGTTTTTT	CSVRRGRTGELFF
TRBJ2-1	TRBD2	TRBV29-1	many	TGCAGCGTTGAAGAGGGACTAGCGGCCCACAATGAGCAGTTCTTC	CSVEEGLAAHNEQFF
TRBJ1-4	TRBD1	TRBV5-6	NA	TGTGCCAGCAGCTTGGGAGGGGGCAGTGAAAAACTGTTTTTT	CASSLGGGSEKLFF